Below are 9 T cell receptor beta chains sequenced from a single sample in a study of blood T cell repertoires in COVID-19. Assay used: immunoSEQ multiplex PCR; TCRdb lists only in-frame clones, some missing. The table records around 130,000 clones, about 83% of them present only once. Sequenced material: peripheral blood. The receptors shown here come from a man aged 35 to 55 with active or convalescent COVID-19.

J is TRBJ1-4 and V is TRBV29-1; no firm D call. The CDR3 spans 13 residues. The germline CDR1 and CDR2 sequences are SQVTM and ANQGSEA. The germline V and J ends were trimmed by 7 bases and 0 bases, with 9 bases remaining between them. This CDR3 is CSGTIATNEKLFF. The CDR3 DNA sequence: TGCAGCGGAACGATAGCAACTAATGAAAAACTGTTTTTT.

This chain joins TRBV5-6 and TRBJ1-6; 8 nucleotides align to TRBD1. The ends lost 5 bases at V and 10 bases at J; junction bases unmatched: 11. The CDR3 extends over 15 amino acids. Germline V gives CDR1 SGHDT, CDR2 YYEEEE. The CDR3 DNA follows: TGTGCCAGCAGTTATGGGACAGGCCAGGGATCACCCCTCCACTTT. As protein: CASSYGTGQGSPLHF. Together with reference TRBV5-6 and TRBJ1-6, the CDR3 gives the full variable domain: DAGVTQSPTHLIKTRGQQVTLRCSPKSGHDTVSWYQQALGQGPQFIFQYYEEEERQRGNFPDRFSGHQFPNYSSELNVNALLLGDSALYLCASSYGTGQGSPLHFGNGTRLTVT.

The V call is TRBV9, the J call TRBJ2-3, with TRBD2 matching over 7 bases. The germline V gene has CDR1 SGDLS and CDR2 YYNGEE. This CDR3 contains 16 residues. Unmatched junction bases numbered 12, after V lost 3 bases and J lost 5 bases. The CDR3 nucleotides are TGTGCCAGCAGCGCCGGGGACTACCACGGCGGAGATACGCAGTATTTT. Its translation: CASSAGDYHGGDTQYF. Together with reference TRBV9 and TRBJ2-3, the CDR3 gives the full variable domain: DSGVTQTPKHLITATGQRVTLRCSPRSGDLSVYWYQQSLDQGLQFLIQYYNGEERAKGNILERFSAQQFPDLHSELNLSSLELGDSALYFCASSAGDYHGGDTQYFGPGTRLTVL.

The chain recombines TRBV3-1 (or the pseudogene TRBV3-2) with TRBJ2-3; D unresolved. Germline CDR1 is LGHDT and CDR2 is YNNKEL (reference sequence). With 1 base removed from V and 1 base from J, the gap between germline ends came to 18 bases. The CDR3 length is 18 residues. CDR3 DNA: TGTGCCAGCAGCCAAGTCGGTAGCCGGAAACGGGGCACAGATACGCAGTATTTT. Protein sequence: CASSQVGSRKRGTDTQYF.

The chain links TRBV7-9 to TRBJ1-1; TRBD1 aligns across 7 bases. The CDR3 consists of 16 residues. Germline assignment: CDR1 SEHNR and CDR2 FQNEAQ (reference sequence). V shed 6 bases, J shed 5 bases, and the junction held 15 bases outside the gene matches. The CDR3 reads CASRPPGQRTITEAFF. CDR3 DNA sequence: TGTGCCAGCAGGCCCCCGGGACAGAGGACGATAACTGAAGCTTTCTTT.

The rearrangement links TRBV29-1 to TRBJ2-1; no clear D. Trimming shortened V by 4 bases and J by 10 bases, and 8 bases separated the two germline ends. CDR3 length equals 10 residues. CDR1 and CDR2 (germline): SQVTM, ANQGSEA. The CDR3 is CSVGVREQFF. DNA of the CDR3: TGCAGCGTTGGAGTAAGAGAGCAGTTCTTC.

The chain couples TRBV11-3 to TRBJ2-1, with a weak D call TRBD2 (6 bases). Between the trimmed V and J ends, which lost 0 bases and 6 bases, there was a span of 6 bases. This CDR3 comprises 13 residues. Per the germline V gene, CDR1 is SGHNT and CDR2 is YENEEA. CDR3 residues: CASSLEEGNEQFF. The CDR3 DNA reads TGTGCCAGCAGCTTAGAGGAGGGCAATGAGCAGTTCTTC.

The genes are TRBV15 and TRBJ1-4; D might be TRBD1 (6 bases). Germline V gene data show CDR1 as LNHNV and CDR2 as YYDKDF (reference sequence). Between the trimmed V and J ends, which lost 0 bases and 5 bases, there was a span of 10 bases. This CDR3 comprises 15 residues. The CDR3: CATSRDRQGNEKLFF. The CDR3 bases are TGTGCCACCAGCAGAGATAGGCAGGGGAATGAAAAACTGTTTTTT.

This rearrangement joins TRBV7-3 to TRBJ2-1, with 12 bases lining up with TRBD2. The ends lost 3 bases at V and 9 bases at J; junction bases unmatched: 3. This CDR3 spans 14 amino acids. Looked up from germline, CDR1 is SGHTA and CDR2 is FQGTGA. The CDR3: CASSFGLAGSEQFF. The CDR3 region has the DNA TGTGCCAGCAGCTTCGGACTAGCGGGGAGTGAGCAGTTCTTC. Based on the CDR3 plus reference TRBV7-3 and TRBJ2-1, the full variable domain is GAGVSQTPSNKVTEKGKYVELRCDPISGHTALYWYRQSLGQGPEFLIYFQGTGAADDSGLPNDRFFAVRPEGSVSTLKIQRTERGDSAVYLCASSFGLAGSEQFFGPGTRLTVL.